The next 2 T cell receptor beta chains were all read from a single sample in a study of blood T cell repertoires in COVID-19. Method: immunoSEQ multiplex PCR; TCRdb's copy keeps in-frame clones and lacks some. The table records 80,000 to 100,000 clones, under 80% of them present only once. Source material: peripheral blood. The receptors here all came from a man aged 70-80 years with COVID-19, enrolled during active disease.

This clone was found a few times. J is TRBJ1-1 and V is TRBV5-1, with TRBD1 as a possible D gene (5 bases). V shed 4 bases and J shed 1 base, with 11 bases lying between them. CDR1 SGHRS and CDR2 YFSETQ come from the germline V gene. The CDR3 consists of 14 residues. CDR3 region: CASSGGTANTEAFF. CDR3 in DNA: TGCGCCAGCAGCGGCGGGACCGCGAACACTGAAGCTTTCTTT.

The chain joins TRBV5-1 to TRBJ1-4; D is possibly TRBD1 (5 bases). Germline V gene lookup returns CDR1 SGHRS and CDR2 YFSETQ. The CDR3 runs to 14 residues. V was pared by 4 bases and J by 4 bases, with 11 bases between. The CDR3: CASSLAGINEKLFF. The CDR3 nucleotides are TGCGCCAGCAGCCTGGCAGGGATTAATGAAAAACTGTTTTTT.